The 23 T cell receptor beta chains reported below all come from one sample, sequenced in a study of blood T cells in healthy people across ages. The authors ran a second PCR of about 6 to 11 cycles using a sample-barcoded 5' primer and a J-beta primer mix. TCRdb re-called the 5' RACE reads through MiXCR, storing one row per CDR3 protein. The data show 650,000 to 800,000 distinct CDR3 sequences, around 45% seen once. Sequenced sample: blood. These receptors originate from a man aged 60 to 69 in good health.

The rearrangement uses TRBV4-1 and TRBJ2-5, with D possibly being TRBD2 (6 bases). Germline V lookup: CDR1 MGHRA, CDR2 YSYEKL. The ends were cut back, 1 base at V and 1 base at J, with 13 bases in the middle. This CDR3 has 16 amino acids. CDR3 residues: CASSQARRVTQETQYF. CDR3 sequence (DNA): TGCGCCAGCAGCCAAGCTAGGAGGGTAACCCAAGAGACCCAGTACTTC.

The chain is built from TRBV6-5 and TRBJ1-2; unclear D gene. The CDR3 contains 13 residues. Germline-derived CDR1 and CDR2 are MNHEY and SVGAGI. V was trimmed by 5 bases and J by 3 bases, leaving 10 bases between them. This chain's CDR3 is CASSPNLYYGYTF. CDR3 coding DNA: TGTGCCAGCAGTCCCAACCTGTACTATGGCTACACCTTC.

Only a few counts were recorded for this clonotype. This chain links TRBV7-2 with TRBJ2-7; 9 bases agree with TRBD1. In germline, CDR1 is SGHTA, CDR2 FQGNSA. The length of the CDR3 is 17 residues. V gave up 2 bases and J gave up 2 bases; unmatched junction bases: 10. The CDR3 here is CASSLTGGSTLAYEQYF. CDR3 bases: TGTGCCAGCAGCTTAACAGGGGGCTCGACACTGGCCTACGAGCAGTACTTC.

The chain joins TRBV20-1 to TRBJ2-1; 9 bases are a match to TRBD2. The CDR3 is 13 amino acids. CDR1 is DFQATT, CDR2 SNEGSKA, per germline (reference sequence). The CDR3, as DNA: TGCAGCACGGAAGCGGGGGGTCACAATGAGCAGTTCTTC. Translation gives CSTEAGGHNEQFF.

The rearrangement joins TRBV15 to TRBJ1-6; no clear D. V shed 4 bases and J shed 7 bases, with 14 bases lying between them. Looked up from germline, CDR1 is LNHNV and CDR2 is YYDKDF (reference sequence). This CDR3 is 15 amino acids long. The CDR3 sequence: CATSKFTVGNSPLHF. The CDR3 DNA is TGTGCCACCAGCAAATTTACCGTAGGGAATTCACCCCTCCACTTT.

Worth noting for this clonotype: At one of its ends the junction is not consistent with the germline gene, which may arise from a read error. CDR3 in amino acids: CVSSLPGGRGTRYF. For the CDR3, the DNA is TGTGTCAGCAGTCTTCCCGGGGGCCGCGGGACCCGGTACTTC. The chain recombines TRBV28 with TRBJ2-5, with D perhaps given as TRBD1 or TRBD2 (6 bases each). Germline V CDR1 and CDR2: MDHEN, SYDVKM. The CDR3 is 14 amino acids.

The rearrangement uses TRBV13 and TRBJ2-7; 10 positions agree with TRBD2. CDR1 and CDR2 from the germline V gene are PRHDT and FYEKMQ (reference sequence). Germline trimming cut 3 bases from V and 0 bases from J; bases unmatched to any gene: 11. CDR3 length: 18 residues. The chain's CDR3 is CASSFSSSGGYGSYEQYF. In DNA, the CDR3 is TGTGCCAGCAGCTTTTCATCTAGCGGGGGCTACGGCTCCTACGAGCAGTACTTC.

Only a few counts were recorded for this clonotype. The chain carries TRBV7-2 and TRBJ2-5; D could derive from TRBD1 or TRBD2 (5 bases each). CDR1 SGHTA and CDR2 FQGNSA come from the germline V gene. The V end was cut by 7 bases, the J end by 5 bases, with 11 bases between. This CDR3 is 12 amino acids long. CDR3 sequence reads: CASNVGEETQYF. CDR3 in DNA: TGTGCCAGCAACGTGGGGGAGGAGACCCAGTACTTC. Combining the CDR3 with reference TRBV7-2 and TRBJ2-5 gives the whole variable domain GAGVSQSPSNKVTEKGKDVELRCDPISGHTALYWYRQSLGQGLEFLIYFQGNSAPDKSGLPSDRFSAERTGGSVSTLTIQRTQQEDSAVYLCASNVGEETQYFGPGTRLLVL.

In its sample, this clonotype was seen a few times. The chain combines TRBV6-1 with TRBJ2-1; D unclear. The V gene's germline CDR1 is MNHNS and CDR2 SASEGT. V lost 0 bases to trimming and J lost 5 bases, with 8 bases between them. This CDR3 has 14 amino acids. CDR3 amino acids: CASSEAHPNNEQFF. In DNA, the CDR3 is TGTGCCAGCAGTGAAGCTCACCCAAACAATGAGCAGTTCTTC.

This clonotype was counted between two and nine times. The CDR3 DNA reads as TGCGCCAGCAGCTTGGGAATAAACTCCTACGAGCAGTACTTC. Its protein is CASSLGINSYEQYF. The chain recombines TRBV5-1 with TRBJ2-7; D call uncertain. V was pared by 0 bases and J by 0 bases, with 7 bases between. This CDR3 region has 14 residues. Germline V lookup: CDR1 SGHRS, CDR2 YFSETQ.

This clonotype was picked up a small number of times. The V and J genes are TRBV4-3 and TRBJ2-7; 10 bases fit TRBD1. The CDR3 is made up of 15 amino acids. Trimming at V came to 0 bases and at J to 6 bases, leaving 5 bases not matched to a gene. In germline, CDR1 is LGHNA, CDR2 YSLEER. The CDR3 region has the DNA TGCGCCAGCAGCCAAGATTGGGACAGGGGATCCGAGCAGTACTTC. Protein: CASSQDWDRGSEQYF.

The CDR3 DNA sequence: TGTGCCAGCAGCCCGGGGGGCATCGACTACGAGCAGTACTTC. Amino acids: CASSPGGIDYEQYF. This chain uses TRBV7-2 with TRBJ2-7; tentative D call: TRBD2 (7 bases). Trimming stripped 5 bases from V and 3 bases from J, with 14 bases between. Germline assignment: CDR1 SGHTA and CDR2 FQGNSA. The CDR3 covers 14 residues.

This clonotype was counted between two and nine times. This chain connects TRBV7-2 to TRBJ1-5; 7 bases align to TRBD1. In germline, CDR1 is SGHTA, CDR2 FQGNSA. The trim removed 5 bases at V and 2 bases at J, leaving 6 bases unmatched. The CDR3 covers 15 residues. The CDR3 is CASSNDRAGNQPQHF. As DNA, the CDR3 is TGTGCCAGCAGCAACGACAGGGCCGGCAATCAGCCCCAGCATTTT.

This clonotype was seen only a few times. The chain carries TRBV9 and TRBJ2-5; D unresolved. Matching the DNA end better, TRBJ2-7 makes the J call doubtful. CDR3 size: 14 residues. Germline CDR1 SGDLS, CDR2 YYNGEE. The CDR3 coding sequence is TGTGCCAGCAGCGTAGCTGTCAGCAGCTACGAGCAGTACTTC. Its protein is CASSVAVSSYEQYF.

The rearrangement joins TRBV7-2 to TRBJ2-1; 10 nucleotides match TRBD2. Matching the DNA end better, TRBJ2-7 makes the J call doubtful. There are 15 residues in the CDR3. Germline CDR1 SGHTA, CDR2 FQGNSA. This chain's CDR3 is CASSLYSGGFNEQYF. In DNA form, the CDR3 reads TGTGCCAGCAGCCTGTATAGCGGGGGGTTCAATGAGCAGTACTTC.

This clonotype was detected only a few times. The DNA for the CDR3 is TGCGCCAGCAGCTTGAAGGGCTACGGCACAGATACGCAGTATTTT. It is translated as CASSLKGYGTDTQYF. The chain couples TRBV5-1 to TRBJ2-3; D is unclear. Deletions cut 1 base from V and 1 base from J, with 10 bases between. The CDR3 totals 15 residues. CDR1 and CDR2 (germline): SGHRS, YFSETQ.

The J gene is TRBJ1-1, the V gene TRBV12-3 or TRBV12-4; D is perhaps TRBD1 (6 bases). The germline V and J ends were trimmed by 2 bases and 3 bases, with 7 bases remaining between them. The CDR3 contains 13 residues. The CDR3 loop reads CASSLRTDTEAFF. The CDR3 DNA is TGTGCCAGCAGTTTACGGACAGACACTGAAGCTTTCTTT.

The chain combines TRBV29-1 with TRBJ1-2; no clear D gene. The CDR3 is 12 amino acids. From germline, CDR1 is SQVTM and CDR2 ANQGSEA. CDR3 nucleotides: TGCGGTATTTCTGGAGGGATGATGGCTAACACCTTC. It codes for CGISGGMMANTF.

V and J are TRBV7-2 and TRBJ2-2; TRBD2 matches at 11 bases. Germline CDR1 is SGHTA and CDR2 is FQGNSA. J gave up 6 bases and V 6 bases, and 3 bases lay outside the gene matches. The CDR3 has 14 amino acids. CDR3 loop: CASRIAGGPGELFF. The CDR3 nucleotides are TGTGCCAGCAGAATAGCGGGGGGGCCCGGGGAGCTGTTTTTT.

The rearrangement uses TRBV14 and TRBJ2-1; 7 bases match TRBD1. Unmatched junction bases numbered 13, after V lost 0 bases and J lost 2 bases. Germline loops: CDR1 SGHDN, CDR2 FVKESK. This CDR3 is 19 amino acids long. The CDR3 DNA sequence: TGTGCCAGCAGCCAAGATCCGCGGCGACAGGGAGTAACCTACAATGAGCAGTTCTTC. It codes for CASSQDPRRQGVTYNEQFF.

This clonotype has just a few counts. The V call is TRBV25-1, the J call TRBJ2-1, with TRBD1 matching over 7 bases. The CDR3 extends over 14 amino acids. V dropped 6 bases and J dropped 3; count of bases not matched to a gene: 5. CDR1 MGHDK and CDR2 SYGVNS come from the germline V gene. The CDR3 sequence is CASRETGYYNEQFF. The CDR3 coding sequence is TGTGCCAGCAGGGAGACAGGGTACTACAATGAGCAGTTCTTC.

The chain is built from TRBV5-5 and TRBJ2-3; TRBD2 might be the D (6 bases). This CDR3 has 18 residues. V was trimmed by 3 bases and J by 2 bases, leaving 22 bases between them. Germline V gene sequence: CDR1 SGHKS, CDR2 YYEKEE (reference sequence). The DNA for the CDR3 is TGTGCCAGCAGCTCCGTGTATCTTTCCGGGGGTCCCACAGATACGCAGTATTTT. Translation: CASSSVYLSGGPTDTQYF. Variable domain in full (rest from reference TRBV5-5 and TRBJ2-3): DAGVTQSPTHLIKTRGQQVTLRCSPISGHKSVSWYQQVLGQGPQFIFQYYEKEERGRGNFPDRFSARQFPNYSSELNVNALLLGDSALYLCASSSVYLSGGPTDTQYFGPGTRLTVL.

The chain combines TRBV30 with TRBJ2-1; 7 nucleotides align to TRBD1. The V gene's germline CDR1 is GTSNPN and CDR2 SVGIG (reference sequence). The CDR3 runs to 14 residues. V dropped 5 bases and J dropped 0; count of bases not matched to a gene: 4. CDR3 sequence (DNA): TGTGCCTGGTACAGGGGAGTCTCCTACAATGAGCAGTTCTTC. It translates to CAWYRGVSYNEQFF.